This TCR beta chain was profiled in a study of CD8 T cells in Susac syndrome. The study sequenced TCR beta in blood CD8+ and CD4+ T cells. While CD8+ and CD4+ T cells were isolated negatively, TEMRA cells were enriched by FACS. This clonotype was seen only once. Its antigen is still unknown. General study points: By the study's own acknowledgment, its TCR sequencing and HLA analysis included relatively few individuals.

An amount of RNA that ranged from roughly 0.45 to 1 ug was reverse transcribed with random hexamers. Amplification of TCR beta CDR3 by immunoSEQ multiplex PCR spanned 54 Vbeta and 13 Jbeta. TCRdb redid the calling of the immunoSEQ multiplex PCR reads with MiXCR, one entry per CDR3 protein. Of about 200,000 distinct CDR3 sequences in the sample, 85% to 95% were seen once. Germline CDR1 and CDR2: MDHEN and SYDVKM. CDR3 length: 16 residues. Trimming removed 4 bases from V and 3 bases from J; junction bases left unmatched: 8. The chain is built from TRBV28 and TRBJ2-1, with 8 bases fitting TRBD1. This receptor was identified in a human donor in good health. Sequencing was carried out using CD4+ T cells from PBMCs. In nucleotides, the CDR3 is TGTGCCAGCAGTTCCTTCGGACAGGGAGACTACAATGAGCAGTTCTTC. This codes for CASSSFGQGDYNEQFF.